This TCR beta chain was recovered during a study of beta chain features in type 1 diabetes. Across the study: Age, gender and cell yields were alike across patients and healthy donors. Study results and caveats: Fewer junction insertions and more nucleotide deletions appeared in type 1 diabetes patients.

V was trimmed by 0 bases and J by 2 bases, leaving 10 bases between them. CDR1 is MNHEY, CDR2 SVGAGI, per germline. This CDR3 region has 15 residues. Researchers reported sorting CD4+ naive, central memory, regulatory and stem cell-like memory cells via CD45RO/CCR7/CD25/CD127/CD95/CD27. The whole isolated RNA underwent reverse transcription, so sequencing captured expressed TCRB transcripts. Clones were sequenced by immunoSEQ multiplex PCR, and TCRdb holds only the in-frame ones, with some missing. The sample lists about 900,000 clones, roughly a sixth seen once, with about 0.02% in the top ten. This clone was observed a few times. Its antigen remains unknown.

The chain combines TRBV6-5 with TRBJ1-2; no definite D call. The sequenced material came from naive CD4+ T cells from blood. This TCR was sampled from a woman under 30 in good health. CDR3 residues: CASSYSTLDNYGYTF. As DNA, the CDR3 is TGTGCCAGCAGTTACTCGACTCTTGACAACTATGGCTACACCTTC.